One T cell receptor beta chain is described in this entry. Its antigen target is currently unknown. No qualities accompany the bases; no much larger clone lies one base away. TCRbeta CDR3 regions were amplified from genomic DNA using the immunoSEQ Assay, a bias-controlled multiplex PCR. The published analysis was carried out like this. The number of nucleated cells in each sample was estimated by amplification of reference gene primers within the assay. Sequence reads were collapsed and filtered to measure the absolute abundance of every unique TCRbeta CDR3 rearrangement. For each sample, productive Simpson clonality was calculated by taking the square root of Simpson's diversity index across productive rearrangements. What TCRdb holds here is the immuneACCESS table cut down to in-frame rearrangements. Part of the clones is not present; checked against another copy, under half of the missing clones reflect an unresolved V gene, and the others are unexplained. D and trimming were read from the DNA, whereas the V and J calls and clone size are those reported in that table. The sample data list approximately 6,200 clones, and roughly four fifths of these were observed just once. About 15% of the sample is in the top ten clones.

These data belong to a study of blood T cell repertoires in COVID-19 (dated by TCRdb to the early 2020s). With respect to the entire study: Samples from collaborators originated in the United States, Italy and Spain and spanned both the acute and convalescent phases of COVID-19. The samples were drawn from the first 160 participants of the ongoing ImmuneRACE study and from under 1,500 subjects provided by 6 global collaborators. The material from the prospective study consisted of cDNA or gDNA derived from T cells, B-cell-depleted T cells, or PBMCs. HLA class I and class II types, where available, came from metadata supplied by the sample provider rather than from assay-based typing. A de-identified subject ID, COVID-19 status, age in years and sex were almost always included in the sample metadata. Deeply sampled blood TCRbeta repertoires from subjects exposed to, actively infected with, or recovered from COVID-19 were included in the dataset. The repertoires were released in a freely available public database meant as a resource for research on the immune response to SARS-CoV-2. On the study overall, not on this receptor specifically: The quantity of clinical and demographic metadata differed by source and by participant and was supplied without curation.

Collaborating institutions collected whole blood in K2EDTA tubes following their own protocols. For TCRbeta analysis, collaborator samples were shipped as frozen whole blood, as isolated PBMCs, or as DNA extracted from either sample type. Clipping removes 8 bases from V and 2 bases from J, with 7 as the unmatched junction base count. From a lookup of the germline V gene, CDR1 and CDR2 are SNHLY and FYNNEI. The CDR3 runs 14 residues from the cysteine to the phenylalanine. Solely the CDR3 DNA is kept, with 42 bases framed from the first base. The specimen was peripheral blood. This clonotype was sampled from a man in his sixties with acute or convalescent COVID-19. The sequence joins TRBV2 to TRBJ2-3; TRBD2 matches 7 bases in the middle. The DNA is as follows: TGTGCCAGCCGTTCTAGCGGTAACACAGATACGCAGTATTTT. It translates to CASRSSGNTDTQYF.